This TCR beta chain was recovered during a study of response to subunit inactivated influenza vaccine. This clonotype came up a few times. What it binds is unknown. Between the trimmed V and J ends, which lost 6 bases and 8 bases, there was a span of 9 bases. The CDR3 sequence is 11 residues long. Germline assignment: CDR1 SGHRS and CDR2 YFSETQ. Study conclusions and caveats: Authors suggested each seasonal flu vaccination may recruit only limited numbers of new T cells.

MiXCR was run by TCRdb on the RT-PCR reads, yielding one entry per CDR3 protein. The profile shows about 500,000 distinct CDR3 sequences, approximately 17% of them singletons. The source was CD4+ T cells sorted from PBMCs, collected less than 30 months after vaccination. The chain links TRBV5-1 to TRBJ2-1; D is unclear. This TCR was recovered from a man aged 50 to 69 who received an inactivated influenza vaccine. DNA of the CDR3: TGCGCCAGCACCGCGTCATATGAGCAGTTCTTC. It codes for CASTASYEQFF.